These T cell receptor beta chains were read from a single sample in a study of neoadjuvant anti-PD-1 for oral cavity cancer. TCRdb's table, derived via immunoSEQ multiplex PCR, lists solely in-frame clones and lacks some. The data hold 72,000 or so clones, with more than 70% observed a single time. The sample in question was PBMCs, obtained before nivolumab (anti-PD-1) treatment. These receptors originate from a person between 35 and 79 years old with oral cavity squamous cell carcinoma. Each CDR3 is given with its conserved first and last residue. Each record gives: CDR3 protein, V gene, CDR3 length, D gene, J gene. The D gene is left open where the match is weak.

CASSLSWGADTGELFF,TRBV5-6,16,.,TRBJ2-2
CASSPRPLSYNEQFF,TRBV18,15,.,TRBJ2-1
CASSLASGGDTNEQFF,TRBV7-8,16,TRBD2,TRBJ2-1
CASSERGWGYTF,TRBV25-1,12,.,TRBJ1-2
CASSPQTSNTEAFF,TRBV5-1,14,.,TRBJ1-1
CATSRPAGLRKNEQFF,TRBV15,16,.,TRBJ2-1
CASSPSGNTDTQYF,TRBV9,14,TRBD2,TRBJ2-3
CASRLEGGSPLHF,TRBV2,13,.,TRBJ1-6
CASSERGDSAFF,TRBV6-1,12,TRBD1,TRBJ1-1
CASSFEGSSYNEQFF,TRBV9,15,.,TRBJ2-1
CASSSRLAGVGEQYF,TRBV5-4,15,TRBD2,TRBJ2-7
CAWNPTVGGGYTF,TRBV30,13,.,TRBJ1-2
CASNRDGGTYEQYF,TRBV7-8,14,.,TRBJ2-7
CASSPGQGTYGYTF,TRBV18,14,TRBD1,TRBJ1-2
CSVGDRVANTGELFF,TRBV29-1,15,TRBD1,TRBJ2-2
CAWKVNREAFF,TRBV30,11,.,TRBJ1-1
CAWTGQGGEKLFF,TRBV30,13,.,TRBJ1-4